This T cell receptor beta chain was observed in a study of blood T cell repertoires in COVID-19. Study overall: The study drew acute and convalescent COVID-19 samples from the United States, Italy and Spain. The cDNA or gDNA used as material had been derived from T cells, B-cell-depleted T cells, or PBMCs.

The CDR3 spans 16 residues. Trimming took off 2 bases at V and 2 bases at J, with 12 bases between the two ends. Germline V gives CDR1 LGHDT, CDR2 YNNKEL (reference sequence). Authors' analysis steps: Reference gene primer amplification gave estimated nucleated cell counts. Generated by immunoSEQ multiplex PCR, the TCRdb table keeps only in-frame clones and is missing some. V and J calls and clone size are those listed in that table; D and trimming were worked out from the DNA. The sample includes 100,000 to 120,000 clones, over 60% of them seen just once. The sequenced material came from peripheral blood. The sequence was collected from a woman of 80 years or more with active or convalescent COVID-19. The chain has TRBV3-1 (or the pseudogene TRBV3-2) and TRBJ2-2, with D perhaps TRBD2 (5 bases). The CDR3 loop reads CASSQRAAVNTGELFF. The CDR3 DNA sequence: TGTGCCAGCAGCCAAAGAGCGGCCGTCAACACCGGGGAGCTGTTTTTT.